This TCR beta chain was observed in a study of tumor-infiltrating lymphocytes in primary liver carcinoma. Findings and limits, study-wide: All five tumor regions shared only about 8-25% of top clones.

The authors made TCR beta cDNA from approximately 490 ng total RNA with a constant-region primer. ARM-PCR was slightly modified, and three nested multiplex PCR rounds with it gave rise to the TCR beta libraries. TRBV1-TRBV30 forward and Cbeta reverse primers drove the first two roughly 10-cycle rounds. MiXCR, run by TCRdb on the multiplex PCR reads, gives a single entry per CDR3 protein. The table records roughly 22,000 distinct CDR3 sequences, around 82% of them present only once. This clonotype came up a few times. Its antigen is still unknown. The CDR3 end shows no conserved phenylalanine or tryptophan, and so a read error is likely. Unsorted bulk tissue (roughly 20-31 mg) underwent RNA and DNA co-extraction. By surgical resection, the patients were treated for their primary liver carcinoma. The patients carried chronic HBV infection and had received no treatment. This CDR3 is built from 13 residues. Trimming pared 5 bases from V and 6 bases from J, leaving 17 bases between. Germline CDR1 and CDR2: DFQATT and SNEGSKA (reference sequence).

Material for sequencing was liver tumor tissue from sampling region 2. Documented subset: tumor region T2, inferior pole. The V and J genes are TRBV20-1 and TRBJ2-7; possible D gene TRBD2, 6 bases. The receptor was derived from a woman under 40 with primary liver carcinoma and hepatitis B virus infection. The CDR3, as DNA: TGCAGTGCTCCCCGGGACTTCGTGACCGAGCAGTACTCC. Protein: CSAPRDFVTEQYS.